This T cell receptor (beta chain) was retrieved from a study of blood T cells in healthy people across ages. Study overall: Template switching picked up about one barcoded beta molecule for each two T cells.

A second PCR, run for about 7 to 11 cycles, used a sample-barcoded 5' primer plus a J-beta primer mix. In TCRdb, the 5' RACE reads were re-called with MiXCR into one record per CDR3 protein. The sample contains about 1,400,000 distinct CDR3 sequences, 42% of which appear only once. The CDR3 is 13 residues long. Germline V gene lookup returns CDR1 MNHEY and CDR2 SVGAGI. V was shortened by 6 bases and J by 6 bases, with 14 bases between the two germline ends. Material for sequencing was blood. This TCR derives from a woman between 18 and 29 years old in good health. The chain has TRBV6-5 and TRBJ1-2, with a weak D call TRBD1 (6 bases). The CDR3 DNA reads TGTGCCAGCAGCCCGGGTAGGGGGGATGGCTACACCTTC. It translates to CASSPGRGDGYTF.